The clone carrying this T cell receptor (beta chain) was observed a handful of times. A much larger clonotype is one base distant, so this may be a read error. The sample belongs to a study of tumor and adjacent non-tumor tissue in lung cancer. The germline CDR1 and CDR2 sequences are MGHRA and YSYEKL. CDR3 length equals 14 residues. No cell sorting was done before RNA was extracted from the tissue. The library came from three nested PCR rounds adapted from ARM-PCR protocols. One entry per CDR3 protein, called by TCRdb with MiXCR from the multiplex PCR reads. Of approximately 140,000 distinct CDR3 sequences detected, 60% to 70% appear once; the ten largest clones hold around a sixth.

Sequencing was carried out using lung tumor tissue. This receptor was identified in a man aged 55 to 70 with small cell lung cancer. The chain employs TRBV4-1 and TRBJ1-5, with TRBD1 as a possible D gene (5 bases). In DNA form, the CDR3 reads TGCGTCAGCAGCCATCGGACGGGGCAAGGGCCCCAGCATTTT. It translates to CVSSHRTGQGPQHF.